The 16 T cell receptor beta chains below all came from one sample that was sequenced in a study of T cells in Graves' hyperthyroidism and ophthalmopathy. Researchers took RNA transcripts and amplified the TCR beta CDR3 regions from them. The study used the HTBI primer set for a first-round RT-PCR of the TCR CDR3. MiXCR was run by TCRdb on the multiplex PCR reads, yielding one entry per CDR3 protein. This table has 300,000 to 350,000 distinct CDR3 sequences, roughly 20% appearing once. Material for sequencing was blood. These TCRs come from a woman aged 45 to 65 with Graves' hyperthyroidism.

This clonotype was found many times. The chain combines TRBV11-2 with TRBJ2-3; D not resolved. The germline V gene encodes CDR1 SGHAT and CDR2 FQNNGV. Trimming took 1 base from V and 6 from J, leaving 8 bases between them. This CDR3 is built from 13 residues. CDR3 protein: CASSLVYVDTQYF. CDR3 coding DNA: TGTGCCAGCAGCTTAGTATACGTGGATACGCAGTATTTT.

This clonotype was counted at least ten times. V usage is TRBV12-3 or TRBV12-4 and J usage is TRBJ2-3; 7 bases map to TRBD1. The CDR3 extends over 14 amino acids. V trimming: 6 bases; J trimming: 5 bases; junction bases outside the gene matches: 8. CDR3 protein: CASSPRTGGDTQYF. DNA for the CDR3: TGTGCCAGCAGCCCCAGGACAGGCGGAGATACGCAGTATTTT.

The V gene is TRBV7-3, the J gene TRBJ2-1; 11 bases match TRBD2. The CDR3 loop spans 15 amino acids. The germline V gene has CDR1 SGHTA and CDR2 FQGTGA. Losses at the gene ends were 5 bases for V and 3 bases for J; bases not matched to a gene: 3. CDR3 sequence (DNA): TGTGCCAGCAGCCACGGACTAGCGGGCTACAATGAGCAGTTCTTC. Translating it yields CASSHGLAGYNEQFF.

DNA of the CDR3: TGTGCCACCAGTGATGGTGCGCAGGGGATCGATGAGCAGTTCTTC. Translated: CATSDGAQGIDEQFF. The chain employs TRBV24-1 and TRBJ2-1; tentatively, D is TRBD1 (6 bases). Germline CDR1 and CDR2: KGHDR and SFDVKD. The CDR3 is made up of 15 amino acids. The germline V and J ends were trimmed by 3 bases and 8 bases, with 16 bases remaining between them.

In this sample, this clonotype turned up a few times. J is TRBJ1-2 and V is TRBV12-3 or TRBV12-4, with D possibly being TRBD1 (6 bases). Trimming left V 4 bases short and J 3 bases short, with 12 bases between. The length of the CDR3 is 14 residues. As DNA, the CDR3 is TGTGCCAGCAGTTCCCAACAGGGCCACTATGGCTACACCTTC. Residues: CASSSQQGHYGYTF.

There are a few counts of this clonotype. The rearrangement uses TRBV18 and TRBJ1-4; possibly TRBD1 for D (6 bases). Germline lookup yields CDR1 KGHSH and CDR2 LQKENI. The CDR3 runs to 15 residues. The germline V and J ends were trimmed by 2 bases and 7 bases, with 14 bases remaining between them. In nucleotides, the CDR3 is TGTGCCAGCTCACCATTTCAGGACAGACGTGAAAAACTGTTTTTT. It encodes CASSPFQDRREKLFF. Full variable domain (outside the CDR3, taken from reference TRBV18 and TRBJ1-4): NAGVMQNPRHLVRRRGQEARLRCSPMKGHSHVYWYRQLPEEGLKFMVYLQKENIIDESGMPKERFSAEFPKEGPSILRIQQVVRGDSAAYFCASSPFQDRREKLFFGSGTQLSVL.

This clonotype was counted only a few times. The CDR3 DNA follows: TGTGCCAGCAGTTCGACAGGGCGATCCACTGAAGCTTTCTTT. It yields the protein CASSSTGRSTEAFF. This chain connects TRBV6-2 or TRBV6-3 to TRBJ1-1; 7 bases line up with TRBD1. Germline lookup yields CDR1 MNHEY and CDR2 SVGEGT. The CDR3 totals 14 residues. V lost 4 bases, J lost 4 bases, and 6 bases stayed unmatched.

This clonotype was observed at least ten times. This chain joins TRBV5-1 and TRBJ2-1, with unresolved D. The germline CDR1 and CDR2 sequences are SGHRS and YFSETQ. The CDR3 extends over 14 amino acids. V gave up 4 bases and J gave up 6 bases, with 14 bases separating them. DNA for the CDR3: TGCGCCAGCAGCCACGGTGTGGGCATCAATGAGCAGTTCTTC. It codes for CASSHGVGINEQFF.

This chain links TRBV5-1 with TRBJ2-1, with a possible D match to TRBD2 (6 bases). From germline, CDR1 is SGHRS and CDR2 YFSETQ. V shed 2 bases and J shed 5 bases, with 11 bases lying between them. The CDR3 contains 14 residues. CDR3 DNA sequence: TGCGCCAGCAGCTTTATACCGGGAGACAATGAGCAGTTCTTC. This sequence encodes CASSFIPGDNEQFF.

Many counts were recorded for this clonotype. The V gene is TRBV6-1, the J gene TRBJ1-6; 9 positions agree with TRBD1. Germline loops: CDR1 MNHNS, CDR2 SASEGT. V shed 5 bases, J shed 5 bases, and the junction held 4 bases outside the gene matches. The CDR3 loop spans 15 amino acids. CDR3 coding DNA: TGTGCCAGCAGTCTACAGGGGGCGAATAATTCACCCCTCCACTTT. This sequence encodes CASSLQGANNSPLHF.

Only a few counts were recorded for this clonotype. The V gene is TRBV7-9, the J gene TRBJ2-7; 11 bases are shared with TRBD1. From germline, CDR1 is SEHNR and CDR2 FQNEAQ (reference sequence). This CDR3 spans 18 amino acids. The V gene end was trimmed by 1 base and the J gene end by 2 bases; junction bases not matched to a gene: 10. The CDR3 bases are TGTGCCAGCAGCTTAGGCATGCCGGACAGGGGGCTTACCTACGAGCAGTACTTC. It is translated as CASSLGMPDRGLTYEQYF.

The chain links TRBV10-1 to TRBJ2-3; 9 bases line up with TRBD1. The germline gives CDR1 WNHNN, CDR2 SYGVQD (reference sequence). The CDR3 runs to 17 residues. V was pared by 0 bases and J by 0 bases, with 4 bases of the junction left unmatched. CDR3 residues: CASSESGQGLSTDTQYF. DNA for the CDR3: TGCGCCAGCAGTGAGTCAGGACAGGGGCTGAGCACAGATACGCAGTATTTT.

Written as DNA, the CDR3 is TGTGCCAGTAGTACGTACGGGACAGGGAGGGTTGTGAACACTGAAGCTTTCTTT. It is translated as CASSTYGTGRVVNTEAFF. This chain links TRBV19 with TRBJ1-1, with TRBD1 matching over 9 bases. The V segment lost 4 bases and the J segment 0 bases; nucleotides outside the gene matches: 12. CDR1 is LNHDA, CDR2 SQIVND, per germline (reference sequence). This CDR3 comprises 18 residues. The full variable domain, rest sourced from reference TRBV19 and TRBJ1-1, is DGGITQSPKYLFRKEGQNVTLSCEQNLNHDAMYWYRQDPGQGLRLIYYSQIVNDFQKGDIAEGYSVSREKKESFPLTVTSAQKNPTAFYLCASSTYGTGRVVNTEAFFGQGTRLTVV.

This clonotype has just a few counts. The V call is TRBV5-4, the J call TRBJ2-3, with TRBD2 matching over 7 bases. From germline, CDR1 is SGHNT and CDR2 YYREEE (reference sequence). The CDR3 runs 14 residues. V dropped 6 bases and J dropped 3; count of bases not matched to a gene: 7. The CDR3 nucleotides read TGTGCCAGCACCAGCGCGGGAGCAACAGATACGCAGTATTTT. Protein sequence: CASTSAGATDTQYF. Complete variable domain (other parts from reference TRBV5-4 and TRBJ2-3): ETGVTQSPTHLIKTRGQQVTLRCSSQSGHNTVSWYQQALGQGPQFIFQYYREEENGRGNFPPRFSGLQFPNYSSELNVNALELDDSALYLCASTSAGATDTQYFGPGTRLTVL.

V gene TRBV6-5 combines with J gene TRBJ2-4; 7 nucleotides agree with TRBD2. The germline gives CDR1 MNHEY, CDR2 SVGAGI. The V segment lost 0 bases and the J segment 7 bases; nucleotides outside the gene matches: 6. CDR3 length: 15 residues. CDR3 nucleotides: TGTGCCAGCAGTTACTCGGGACGGGGGGTCAACATTCAGTACTTC. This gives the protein CASSYSGRGVNIQYF.

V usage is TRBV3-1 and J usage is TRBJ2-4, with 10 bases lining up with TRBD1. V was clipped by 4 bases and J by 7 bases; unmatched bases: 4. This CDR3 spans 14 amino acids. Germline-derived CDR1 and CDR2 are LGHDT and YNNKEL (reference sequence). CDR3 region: CASSPGDRGNIQYF. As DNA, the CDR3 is TGTGCCAGCAGCCCTGGGGACAGGGGTAACATTCAGTACTTC.